This entry lists 5 T cell receptor beta chains sequenced from one sample in a study of blood T cell repertoires in COVID-19. Sequencing used immunoSEQ multiplex PCR; TCRdb keeps in-frame clones, though not all of them. The profile shows 80,000 to 95,000 clones, 60% to 80% of them singletons. Sequencing was performed on peripheral blood. The source of these receptors is a woman in her forties or fifties with acute or convalescent COVID-19.

The rearrangement joins TRBV10-1 to TRBJ1-1; 8 bases line up with TRBD1. This CDR3 comprises 14 residues. After removal of 9 bases from V and 3 bases from J, the junction contained 9 bases not matched to a gene. CDR1 and CDR2 (germline): WNHNN, SYGVQD (reference sequence). In DNA form, the CDR3 reads TGCGCCAGATCCTACCAGGGGGCGGACACTGAAGCTTTCTTT. This translates into CARSYQGADTEAFF.

This rearrangement joins TRBV5-6 to TRBJ2-5; perhaps TRBD1 as D (5 bases). The CDR3 has 16 amino acids. Trimming stripped 5 bases from V and 4 bases from J, with 21 bases between. CDR1 is SGHDT and CDR2 is YYEEEE in the germline V gene. The CDR3 loop is CASRFEGVLSRETQYF. CDR3 in DNA: TGTGCCAGCAGATTTGAAGGGGTTTTGAGTAGAGAGACCCAGTACTTC.

The CDR3 sequence is CASSIGTGAYEQYF. Written as DNA, the CDR3 is TGCGCCAGCAGCATCGGGACAGGGGCCTACGAGCAGTACTTC. This rearrangement joins TRBV5-1 to TRBJ2-7; 10 positions match TRBD1. This CDR3 is built from 14 residues. Germline V CDR1 and CDR2: SGHRS, YFSETQ. Unmatched junction bases numbered 3, after V lost 4 bases and J lost 2 bases.

This clone was observed a few times. The junction does not match germline at one end; this may be a read error. This chain connects TRBV5-6 to TRBJ1-2; 10 bases align to TRBD1. Germline V lookup: CDR1 SGHDT, CDR2 YYEEEE. The CDR3 extends over 12 amino acids. CDR3 protein: CASSLAGQGISF. The CDR3 DNA reads as TGTGCCAGCAGCTTGGCGGGACAGGGGATTTCTTTC.

The V call is TRBV10-3, the J call TRBJ2-2, with D possibly TRBD1 on 6 matching bases. This CDR3 is 16 amino acids long. Trimming took 0 bases from V and 2 from J, leaving 10 bases between them. CDR1 and CDR2 from the germline V gene are ENHRY and SYGVKD. In DNA, the CDR3 is TGTGCCATCAGTGAGTCAAAACAGGGAAACACCGGGGAGCTGTTTTTT. This codes for CAISESKQGNTGELFF.